The sequence of this T cell receptor beta chain was determined in a study of T cells in Graves' hyperthyroidism and ophthalmopathy. Any patient presenting with uncontrolled infection, other autoimmune disease, pregnancy or lactation was left out. Germline CDR1 reads LNHDA; CDR2 reads SQIVND (reference sequence). The CDR3 runs 14 residues. With 7 bases removed from V and 2 bases from J, the gap between germline ends came to 13 bases. RNA transcripts provided the source from which TCR beta CDR3 regions were amplified. Primed by the HTBI set, a first-round RT-PCR was run on the TCR CDR3. TCRdb re-called the multiplex PCR reads through MiXCR, storing one row per CDR3 protein. The data show approximately 600,000 distinct CDR3 sequences, with 14% seen just once and more than 5% held by the top ten. Only a few counts were recorded for this clonotype.

This TCR derives from a woman in her 30s with Graves' hyperthyroidism that later progressed to Graves' ophthalmopathy. The sample consisted of blood. This chain uses TRBV19 with TRBJ2-3, with D maybe TRBD1 (5 bases). The CDR3 DNA sequence: TGTGCCAGTACCCCACGTGGGGCCACAGATACGCAGTATTTT. Protein product: CASTPRGATDTQYF.